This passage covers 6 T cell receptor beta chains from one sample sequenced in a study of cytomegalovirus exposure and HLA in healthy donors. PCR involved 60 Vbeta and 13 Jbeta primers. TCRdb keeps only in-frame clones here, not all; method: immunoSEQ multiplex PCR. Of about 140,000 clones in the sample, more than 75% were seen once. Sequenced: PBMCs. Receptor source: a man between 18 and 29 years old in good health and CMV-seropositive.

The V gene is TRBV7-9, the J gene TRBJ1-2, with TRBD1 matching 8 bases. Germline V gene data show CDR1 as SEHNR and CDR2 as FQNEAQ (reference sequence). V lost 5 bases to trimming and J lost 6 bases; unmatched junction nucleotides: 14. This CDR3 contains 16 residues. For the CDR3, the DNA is TGTGCCAGCAGCCCGGCTATGATGACAGGGGATCATGGCTACACCTTC. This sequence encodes CASSPAMMTGDHGYTF.

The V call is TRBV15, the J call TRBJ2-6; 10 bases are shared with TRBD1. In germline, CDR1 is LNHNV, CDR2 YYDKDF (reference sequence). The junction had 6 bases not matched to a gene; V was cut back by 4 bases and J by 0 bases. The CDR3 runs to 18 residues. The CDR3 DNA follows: TGTGCCACCAGCACACCGGGACAGGGGATCTCTGGGGCCAACGTCCTGACTTTC. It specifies CATSTPGQGISGANVLTF. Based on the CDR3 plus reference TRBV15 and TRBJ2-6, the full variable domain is DAMVIQNPRYQVTQFGKPVTLSCSQTLNHNVMYWYQQKSSQAPKLLFHYYDKDFNNEADTPDNFQSRRPNTSFCFLDIRSPGLGDTAMYLCATSTPGQGISGANVLTFGAGSRLTVL.

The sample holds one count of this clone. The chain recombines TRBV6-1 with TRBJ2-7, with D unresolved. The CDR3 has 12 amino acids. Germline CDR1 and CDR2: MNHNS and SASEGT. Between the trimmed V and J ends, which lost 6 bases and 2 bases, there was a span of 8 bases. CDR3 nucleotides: TGTGCCAGCAGGGAGAATCCCTACGAGCAGTACTTC. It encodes CASRENPYEQYF.

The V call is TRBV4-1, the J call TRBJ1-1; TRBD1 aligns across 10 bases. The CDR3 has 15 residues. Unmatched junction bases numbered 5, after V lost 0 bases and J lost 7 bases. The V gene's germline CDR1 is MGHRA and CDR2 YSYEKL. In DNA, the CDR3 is TGCGCCAGCAGCCAAGATGGGACAGGGGCAAATGAAGCTTTCTTT. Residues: CASSQDGTGANEAFF.

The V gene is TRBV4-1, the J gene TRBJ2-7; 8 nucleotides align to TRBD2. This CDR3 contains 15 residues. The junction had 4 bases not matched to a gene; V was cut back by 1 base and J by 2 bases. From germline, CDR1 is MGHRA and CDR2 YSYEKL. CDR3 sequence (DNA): TGCGCCAGCAGCCAAGGGGCGGGAGGAACCTACGAGCAGTACTTC. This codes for CASSQGAGGTYEQYF.

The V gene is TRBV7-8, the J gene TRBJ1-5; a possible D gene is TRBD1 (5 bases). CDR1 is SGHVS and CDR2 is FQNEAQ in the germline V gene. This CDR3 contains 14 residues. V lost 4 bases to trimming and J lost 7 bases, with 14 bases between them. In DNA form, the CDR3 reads TGTGCCAGCAGCTACACGCAGGGATTACAGCCCCAGCATTTT. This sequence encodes CASSYTQGLQPQHF.